This is a list of T cell receptor beta chains from one sample in a study of blood T cell repertoires in COVID-19. Libraries were prepared by immunoSEQ multiplex PCR; TCRdb keeps only in-frame clonotypes and omits some of them. The sample records a few hundred thousand clones, approximately 92% being singletons. The sample consisted of peripheral blood. The receptors were gathered from a woman in her thirties with COVID-19, enrolled during active disease. The CDR3 runs from the conserved cysteine through the conserved F or W. Each record gives: clone size, V gene, D gene, J gene, CDR3 protein, CDR3 DNA. D genes are given only for firm matches. Size values are once, few and many counts, or a class for expanded clones, and some rows have none.

size: NA
V: TRBV24-1
D: TRBD2
J: TRBJ2-1
CDR3: CATSGREWGSEQFF
DNA: TGTGCCACCAGTGGGCGGGAGTGGGGAAGTGAGCAGTTCTTC

size: once
V: TRBV6-5
D: TRBD2
J: TRBJ2-2
CDR3: CASSWVSGSTGELFF
DNA: TGTGCCAGCAGTTGGGTTAGCGGGAGTACCGGGGAGCTGTTTTTT

size: NA
V: TRBV6-5
D: NA
J: TRBJ2-1
CDR3: CASSRTVSYNEQFF
DNA: TGTGCCAGCAGTAGGACTGTCTCCTACAATGAGCAGTTCTTC

size: NA
V: TRBV2
D: TRBD2
J: TRBJ2-1
CDR3: CASSPESSGSWDLYNEQFF
DNA: TGTGCCAGCAGCCCTGAATCTAGCGGGAGTTGGGATCTTTACAATGAGCAGTTCTTC

size: NA
V: TRBV5-1
D: NA
J: TRBJ2-3
CDR3: CASSVRENTDTQYF
DNA: TGCGCCAGCAGCGTTCGAGAGAACACAGATACGCAGTATTTT

size: few
V: TRBV19
D: TRBD1
J: TRBJ2-7
CDR3: CASSIGTGDYEQYF
DNA: TGTGCCAGTAGTATAGGCACAGGGGACTACGAGCAGTACTTC

size: NA
V: TRBV5-4
D: TRBD1
J: TRBJ1-1
CDR3: CASSGGQGGTEAFF
DNA: TGTGCCAGCAGCGGCGGACAGGGGGGCACTGAAGCTTTCTTT

size: NA
V: TRBV2
D: NA
J: TRBJ2-7
CDR3: CASSPSRGEGYEQYF
DNA: TGTGCCAGCAGCCCAAGTCGGGGAGAGGGCTACGAGCAGTACTTC

size: NA
V: TRBV4-1
D: NA
J: TRBJ1-6
CDR3: CASSQGAGDFYNSPLHF
DNA: TGCGCCAGCAGCCAAGGGGCGGGGGACTTCTATAATTCACCCCTCCACTTT

size: NA
V: TRBV27
D: NA
J: TRBJ1-6
CDR3: CASSLPGWNSPLHF
DNA: TGTGCCAGCAGTTTACCAGGTTGGAATTCACCCCTCCACTTT

size: NA
V: TRBV3-1/TRBV3-2
D: TRBD2
J: TRBJ2-3
CDR3: CASSQDLLAGSDTQYF
DNA: TGTGCCAGCAGCCAAGATTTGCTAGCGGGATCAGATACGCAGTATTTT

size: NA
V: TRBV3-1/TRBV3-2
D: NA
J: TRBJ2-3
CDR3: CASSLDGKGTDTQYF
DNA: TGTGCCAGCAGCCTCGACGGGAAGGGCACAGATACGCAGTATTTT

size: many
V: TRBV10-1
D: NA
J: TRBJ2-2
CDR3: CASSEKAENTGELFF
DNA: TGCGCCAGCAGTGAGAAAGCGGAGAACACCGGGGAGCTGTTTTTT

size: NA
V: TRBV2
D: NA
J: TRBJ2-1
CDR3: CASRSGGTQEGNEQFF
DNA: TGTGCCAGCAGGTCCGGAGGGACCCAGGAGGGGAATGAGCAGTTCTTC

size: NA
V: TRBV24-1
D: NA
J: TRBJ2-7
CDR3: CATTRKGYKGEEQYF
DNA: TGTGCCACCACTCGTAAAGGATACAAGGGGGAAGAGCAGTACTTC

size: NA
V: TRBV7-3
D: TRBD2
J: TRBJ2-3
CDR3: CASSLVGREGIDTQYF
DNA: TGTGCCAGCAGCCTCGTTGGGCGGGAGGGTATAGATACGCAGTATTTT

size: NA
V: TRBV6-2/TRBV6-3
D: NA
J: TRBJ2-7
CDR3: CASSPYGETYEQYF
DNA: TGTGCCAGCAGCCCGTACGGGGAGACCTACGAGCAGTACTTC

size: NA
V: TRBV4-3
D: NA
J: TRBJ1-3
CDR3: CASSSDRNSGNTIYF
DNA: TGCGCCAGCAGCTCCGACAGAAACTCTGGAAACACCATATATTTT

size: NA
V: TRBV5-1
D: NA
J: TRBJ2-7
CDR3: CASSPKGVGSREQYF
DNA: TGCGCCAGCAGCCCCAAGGGGGTTGGCTCCCGGGAGCAGTACTTC

size: NA
V: TRBV9
D: NA
J: TRBJ2-2
CDR3: CASSVGGNTGELFF
DNA: TGTGCCAGCAGCGTAGGCGGGAACACCGGGGAGCTGTTTTTT

size: NA
V: TRBV27
D: NA
J: TRBJ2-2
CDR3: CASSFGRPRELFF
DNA: TGTGCCAGCAGTTTCGGCAGGCCCCGGGAGCTGTTTTTT

size: NA
V: TRBV4-1
D: TRBD1
J: TRBJ1-2
CDR3: CASSRVRDRVYGYTF
DNA: TGCGCCAGCAGCCGGGTAAGGGACAGGGTCTATGGCTACACCTTC

size: NA
V: TRBV29-1
D: NA
J: TRBJ2-3
CDR3: CSVDPVADSTDTQYF
DNA: TGCAGCGTCGACCCTGTAGCGGATAGCACAGATACGCAGTATTTT

size: NA
V: TRBV3-1/TRBV3-2
D: TRBD2
J: TRBJ2-1
CDR3: CASSQVTGRAYNEQFF
DNA: TGTGCCAGCAGCCAAGTTACCGGGAGGGCCTACAATGAGCAGTTCTTC

size: NA
V: TRBV5-5
D: TRBD2
J: TRBJ2-1
CDR3: CASSPGLAGDFSYNEQFF
DNA: TGTGCCAGCAGCCCGGGACTAGCGGGAGATTTTTCCTACAATGAGCAGTTCTTC

size: few
V: TRBV10-3
D: TRBD2
J: TRBJ2-3
CDR3: CATGTLAGGADTQYF
DNA: TGTGCCACGGGGACGCTAGCGGGAGGCGCAGATACGCAGTATTTT

size: NA
V: TRBV4-3
D: NA
J: TRBJ1-4
CDR3: CASSQERGSNEKLFF
DNA: TGCGCCAGCAGCCAAGAACGGGGGTCGAATGAAAAACTGTTTTTT

size: NA
V: TRBV19
D: TRBD1
J: TRBJ2-2
CDR3: CASSWLGTANTGELFF
DNA: TGTGCCAGTAGTTGGCTAGGGACAGCGAACACCGGGGAGCTGTTTTTT

size: NA
V: TRBV10-3
D: TRBD1
J: TRBJ1-2
CDR3: CAISESGTDPYGYTF
DNA: TGTGCCATCAGTGAGTCCGGGACAGATCCCTATGGCTACACCTTC

size: NA
V: TRBV5-4
D: NA
J: TRBJ2-7
CDR3: CASSIPGAGFEQYF
DNA: TGTGCCAGCAGCATACCAGGGGCCGGTTTCGAGCAGTACTTC

size: NA
V: TRBV19
D: NA
J: TRBJ2-1
CDR3: CASSIHEGGGSSYNEQFF
DNA: TGTGCCAGTAGTATTCACGAAGGTGGGGGGAGCTCCTACAATGAGCAGTTCTTC

size: NA
V: TRBV15
D: NA
J: TRBJ2-5
CDR3: CATSRDSGQSQETQYF
DNA: TGTGCCACCAGCAGAGACTCCGGACAGTCTCAAGAGACCCAGTACTTC

size: NA
V: TRBV28
D: TRBD1
J: TRBJ1-5
CDR3: CASSFHRGGGNQPQHF
DNA: TGTGCCAGCAGTTTTCACAGGGGGGGAGGCAATCAGCCCCAGCATTTT

size: NA
V: TRBV9
D: NA
J: TRBJ2-5
CDR3: CASSQERLETQYF
DNA: TGTGCCAGCAGCCAGGAGCGGCTGGAGACCCAGTACTTC

size: NA
V: TRBV4-1
D: TRBD2
J: TRBJ2-7
CDR3: CASSRGGVAGESEQYF
DNA: TGCGCCAGCAGCCGCGGAGGGGTAGCGGGGGAGAGCGAGCAGTACTTC

size: NA
V: TRBV4-3
D: TRBD2
J: TRBJ2-1
CDR3: CASSQVGAGDEQFF
DNA: TGCGCCAGCAGCCAGGTTGGAGCGGGAGATGAGCAGTTCTTC

size: NA
V: TRBV5-1
D: TRBD1
J: TRBJ1-2
CDR3: CASSLAAQGAIYGYTF
DNA: TGCGCCAGCAGCTTGGCCGCACAGGGGGCAATCTATGGCTACACCTTC

size: NA
V: TRBV28
D: NA
J: TRBJ2-7
CDR3: CASSWTALEQYF
DNA: TGTGCCAGCTCCTGGACAGCGTTAGAGCAGTACTTC

size: NA
V: TRBV5-1
D: NA
J: TRBJ2-5
CDR3: CASSRGTTISQETQYF
DNA: TGCGCCAGCAGCCGCGGCACGACCATCTCCCAAGAGACCCAGTACTTC

size: few
V: TRBV14
D: TRBD1
J: TRBJ1-1
CDR3: CASSQRTGRYTEAFF
DNA: TGTGCCAGCAGCCAAAGGACAGGGAGATACACTGAAGCTTTCTTT

size: NA
V: TRBV11-2
D: NA
J: TRBJ2-5
CDR3: CASSLDLTSRGQETQYF
DNA: TGTGCCAGCAGCTTAGATCTAACGAGCAGGGGCCAAGAGACCCAGTACTTC

size: NA
V: TRBV2
D: NA
J: TRBJ2-1
CDR3: CASRDGAGFEQFF
DNA: TGTGCCAGCAGGGATGGGGCCGGGTTTGAGCAGTTCTTC

size: NA
V: TRBV4-1
D: TRBD2
J: TRBJ2-4
CDR3: CASSQPSGSTNIQYF
DNA: TGCGCCAGCAGCCAACCTAGCGGGAGCACAAACATTCAGTACTTC

size: NA
V: TRBV7-2
D: TRBD2
J: TRBJ2-7
CDR3: CASSPTSGGTHEQYF
DNA: TGTGCCAGCAGCCCGACTAGCGGGGGAACCCACGAGCAGTACTTC

size: NA
V: TRBV28
D: NA
J: TRBJ1-6
CDR3: CASSLARDHSPLHF
DNA: TGTGCCAGCAGTTTAGCCCGAGATCATTCACCCCTCCACTTT

size: once
V: TRBV5-1
D: TRBD1
J: TRBJ2-3
CDR3: CASTGSRTGRQDTQYF
DNA: TGCGCCAGCACGGGAAGCCGGACAGGGCGTCAAGATACGCAGTATTTT

size: NA
V: TRBV4-1
D: NA
J: TRBJ1-4
CDR3: CASSQGTPGKLFF
DNA: TGCGCCAGCAGCCAAGGAACCCCGGGAAAACTGTTTTTT

size: once
V: TRBV13
D: TRBD1
J: TRBJ2-1
CDR3: CASSTTGQGAYNEQFF
DNA: TGTGCCAGCAGCACCACGGGACAGGGGGCTTACAATGAGCAGTTCTTC

size: NA
V: TRBV12-3/TRBV12-4
D: NA
J: TRBJ1-1
CDR3: CASSIQGDTEAFF
DNA: TGTGCCAGCAGTATACAGGGAGACACTGAAGCTTTCTTT

size: NA
V: TRBV7-5
D: NA
J: TRBJ2-1
CDR3: CARSLTPGTSGRGNDQREQFF
DNA: TGTGCCAGAAGCTTAACTCCCGGGACTAGCGGGAGGGGAAATGACCAACGTGAGCAGTTCTTC

size: NA
V: TRBV9
D: NA
J: TRBJ1-4
CDR3: CASSRAGSWGEKLFF
DNA: TGTGCCAGCAGCAGAGCGGGCTCCTGGGGGGAAAAACTGTTTTTT

size: NA
V: TRBV9
D: TRBD1
J: TRBJ2-7
CDR3: CASSVDWDSSYEQYF
DNA: TGTGCCAGCAGCGTCGATTGGGACAGCTCCTACGAGCAGTACTTC

size: once
V: TRBV7-9
D: TRBD2
J: TRBJ2-7
CDR3: CASSLAVAAGVPYEQYF
DNA: TGTGCCAGCAGCTTAGCTGTCGCAGCGGGAGTCCCCTACGAGCAGTACTTC

size: NA
V: TRBV30
D: NA
J: TRBJ2-1
CDR3: CAWRVRNSYNEQFF
DNA: TGTGCCTGGAGAGTCAGGAACTCCTACAATGAGCAGTTCTTC